This T cell receptor (beta chain) comes out of a study of cytomegalovirus exposure and HLA in healthy donors. Notes on the study in general: Cytomegalovirus association was assigned to some 160 TCR beta chains.

This PCR relied on a set of 60 Vbeta primers and 13 Jbeta primers. In the original processing: Per a later analysis, the number of unique TCR beta chains was around 79 million, of which around 9.9 million were shared. Sequencing used immunoSEQ multiplex PCR; TCRdb keeps in-frame clones, though not all of them. That table is the source of V, J and clone size, and D and trimming were worked out from the DNA. The sample carries around 230,000 clones, about 85% recorded once. Germline V gene lookup returns CDR1 MNHNS and CDR2 SASEGT. The CDR3 has 12 amino acids. About this clone itself: No antigen is known for it.

The clonotype comes from a girl between 2 and 10 years old in good health and CMV-seronegative. The gene calls are TRBV6-1 and TRBJ2-5, with a possible D match to TRBD1 (6 bases). The end of the DNA is better explained by TRBJ2-7, so the J call may be wrong. The sequenced sample consisted of PBMCs. CDR3 DNA sequence: TGTGCCAGCAGGGGACAATTCTACGAGCAGTACTTC. Translated, it gives CASRGQFYEQYF.